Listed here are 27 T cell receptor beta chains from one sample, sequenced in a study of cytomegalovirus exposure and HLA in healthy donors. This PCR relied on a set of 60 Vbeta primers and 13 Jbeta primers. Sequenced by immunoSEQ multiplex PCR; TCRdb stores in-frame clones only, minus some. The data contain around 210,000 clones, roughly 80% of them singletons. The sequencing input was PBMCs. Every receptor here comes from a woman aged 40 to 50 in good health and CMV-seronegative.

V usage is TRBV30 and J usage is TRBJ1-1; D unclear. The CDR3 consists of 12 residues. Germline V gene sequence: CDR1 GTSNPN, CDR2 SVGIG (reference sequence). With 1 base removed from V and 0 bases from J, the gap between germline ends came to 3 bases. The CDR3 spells CAWSGLNTEAFF. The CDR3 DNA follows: TGTGCCTGGAGTGGGCTGAACACTGAAGCTTTCTTT.

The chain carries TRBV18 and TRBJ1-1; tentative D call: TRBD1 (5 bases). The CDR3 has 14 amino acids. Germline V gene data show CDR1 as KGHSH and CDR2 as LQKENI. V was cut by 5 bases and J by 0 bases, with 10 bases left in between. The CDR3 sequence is CASSSGTVNTEAFF. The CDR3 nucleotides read TGTGCCAGCTCAAGCGGGACGGTGAACACTGAAGCTTTCTTT.

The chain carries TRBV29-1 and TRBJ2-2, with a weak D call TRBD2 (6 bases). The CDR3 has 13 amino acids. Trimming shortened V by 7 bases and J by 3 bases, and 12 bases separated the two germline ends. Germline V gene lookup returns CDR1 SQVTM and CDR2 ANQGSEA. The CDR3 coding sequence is TGCAGCGCGCGGGACTCTTACACCGGGGAGCTGTTTTTT. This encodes CSARDSYTGELFF.

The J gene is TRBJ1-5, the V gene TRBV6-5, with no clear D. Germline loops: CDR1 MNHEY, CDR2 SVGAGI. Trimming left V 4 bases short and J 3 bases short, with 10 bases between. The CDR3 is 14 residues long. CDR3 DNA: TGTGCCAGCAGTTCCCGACATACCAATCAGCCCCAGCATTTT. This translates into CASSSRHTNQPQHF.

CDR3 DNA: TGTGCCAGCAGTTTATCCCTCTTTTCCAGGGACAGGGTTGGTGATACGCAGTATTTT. Translation gives CASSLSLFSRDRVGDTQYF. The chain carries TRBV27 and TRBJ2-3; 9 bases match TRBD1. The CDR3 is 19 residues long. Germline V gene sequence: CDR1 MNHEY, CDR2 SMNVEV (reference sequence). Germline trimming cut 0 bases from V and 6 bases from J; bases unmatched to any gene: 16.

As DNA, the CDR3 is TGTGCCAGCAGCCCTCCTAATCGGCAGGGGAAACTCTACGAGCAGTACTTC. Residues: CASSPPNRQGKLYEQYF. J is TRBJ2-7 and V is TRBV7-8; possibly TRBD1 for D (6 bases). The CDR3 runs 17 residues. CDR1 is SGHVS, CDR2 FQNEAQ, per germline. Between the trimmed V and J ends, which lost 5 bases and 3 bases, there was a span of 23 bases.

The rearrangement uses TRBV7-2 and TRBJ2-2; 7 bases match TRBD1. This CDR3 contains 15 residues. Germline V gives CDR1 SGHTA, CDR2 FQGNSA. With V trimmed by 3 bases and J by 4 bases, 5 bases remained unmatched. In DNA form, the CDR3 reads TGTGCCAGCAGCTTCAGACAGGGTAGCACCGGGGAGCTGTTTTTT. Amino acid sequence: CASSFRQGSTGELFF.

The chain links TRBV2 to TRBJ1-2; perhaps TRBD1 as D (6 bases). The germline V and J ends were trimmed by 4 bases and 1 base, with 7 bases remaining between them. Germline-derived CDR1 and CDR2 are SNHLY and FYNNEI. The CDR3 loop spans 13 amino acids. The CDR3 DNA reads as TGTGCCAGCAGTGGGACAGTTAACTATGGCTACACCTTC. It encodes CASSGTVNYGYTF.

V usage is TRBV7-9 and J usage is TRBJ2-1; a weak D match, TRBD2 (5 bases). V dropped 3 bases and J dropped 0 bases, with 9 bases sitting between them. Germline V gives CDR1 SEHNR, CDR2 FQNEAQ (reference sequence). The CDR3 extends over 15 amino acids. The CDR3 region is CASSLGAGSYNEQFF. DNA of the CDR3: TGTGCCAGCAGCTTGGGAGCTGGCTCCTACAATGAGCAGTTCTTC.

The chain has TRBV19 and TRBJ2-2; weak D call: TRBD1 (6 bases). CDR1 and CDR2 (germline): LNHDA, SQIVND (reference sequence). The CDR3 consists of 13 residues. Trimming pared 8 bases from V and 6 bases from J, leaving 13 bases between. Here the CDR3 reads CASSQGWAGELFF. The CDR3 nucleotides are TGTGCCAGTTCTCAGGGGTGGGCCGGGGAGCTGTTTTTT.

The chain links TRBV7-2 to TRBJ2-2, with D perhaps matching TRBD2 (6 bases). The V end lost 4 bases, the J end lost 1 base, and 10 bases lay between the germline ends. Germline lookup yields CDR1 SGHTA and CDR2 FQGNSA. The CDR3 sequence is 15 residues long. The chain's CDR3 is CASSWGGMNTGELFF. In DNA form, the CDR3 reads TGTGCCAGCAGCTGGGGCGGGATGAACACCGGGGAGCTGTTTTTT.

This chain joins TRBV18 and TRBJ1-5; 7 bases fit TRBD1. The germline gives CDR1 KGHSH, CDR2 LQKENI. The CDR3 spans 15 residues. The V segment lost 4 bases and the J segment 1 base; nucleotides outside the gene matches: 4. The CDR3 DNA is TGTGCCAGCTCACGACAGGGTGACAGCAATCAGCCCCAGCATTTT. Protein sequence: CASSRQGDSNQPQHF.

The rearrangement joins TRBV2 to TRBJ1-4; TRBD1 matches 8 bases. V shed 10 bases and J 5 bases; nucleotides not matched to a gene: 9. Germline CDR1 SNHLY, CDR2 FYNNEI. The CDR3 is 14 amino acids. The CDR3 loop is CATMRTGNNEKLFF. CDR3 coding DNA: TGTGCCACCATGAGGACAGGGAACAATGAAAAACTGTTTTTT.

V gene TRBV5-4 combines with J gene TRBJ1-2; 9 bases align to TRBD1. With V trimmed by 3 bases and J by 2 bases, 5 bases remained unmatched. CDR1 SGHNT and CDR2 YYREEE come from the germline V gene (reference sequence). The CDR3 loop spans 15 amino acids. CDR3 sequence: CASSSRDRANYGYTF. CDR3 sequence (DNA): TGTGCCAGCAGCTCAAGGGACAGGGCAAACTATGGCTACACCTTC.

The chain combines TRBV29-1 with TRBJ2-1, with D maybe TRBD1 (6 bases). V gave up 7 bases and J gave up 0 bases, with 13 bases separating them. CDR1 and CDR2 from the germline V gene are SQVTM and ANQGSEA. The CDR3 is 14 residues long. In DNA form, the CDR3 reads TGCAGCGCCGCGACAGGCAGCTCCTACAATGAGCAGTTCTTC. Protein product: CSAATGSSYNEQFF.

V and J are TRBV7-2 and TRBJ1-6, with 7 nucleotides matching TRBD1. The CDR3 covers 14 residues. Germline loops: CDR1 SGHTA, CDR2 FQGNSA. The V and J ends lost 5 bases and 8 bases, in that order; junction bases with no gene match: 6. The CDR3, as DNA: TGTGCCAGCAGCCTGGGACAGAGCTATTCACCCCTCCACTTT. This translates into CASSLGQSYSPLHF.

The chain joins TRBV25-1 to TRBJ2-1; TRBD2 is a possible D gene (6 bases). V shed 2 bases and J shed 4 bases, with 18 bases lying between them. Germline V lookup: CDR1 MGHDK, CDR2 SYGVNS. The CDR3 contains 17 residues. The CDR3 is CASSESLTSIEYNEQFF. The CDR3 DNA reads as TGTGCCAGCAGTGAAAGCCTTACTAGCATAGAATACAATGAGCAGTTCTTC. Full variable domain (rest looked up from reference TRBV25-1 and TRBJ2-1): EADIYQTPRYLVIGTGKKITLECSQTMGHDKMYWYQQDPGMELHLIHYSYGVNSTEKGDLSSESTVSRIRTEHFPLTLESARPSHTSQYLCASSESLTSIEYNEQFFGPGTRLTVL.

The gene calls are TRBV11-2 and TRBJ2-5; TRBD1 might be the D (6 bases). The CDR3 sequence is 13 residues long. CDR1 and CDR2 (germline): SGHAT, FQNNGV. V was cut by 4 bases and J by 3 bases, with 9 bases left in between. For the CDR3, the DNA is TGTGCCAGCAGCTCGGACAGAAAAGAGACCCAGTACTTC. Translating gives CASSSDRKETQYF. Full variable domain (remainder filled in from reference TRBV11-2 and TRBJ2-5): EAGVAQSPRYKIIEKRQSVAFWCNPISGHATLYWYQQILGQGPKLLIQFQNNGVVDDSQLPKDRFSAERLKGVDSTLKIQPAKLEDSAVYLCASSSDRKETQYFGPGTRLLVL.

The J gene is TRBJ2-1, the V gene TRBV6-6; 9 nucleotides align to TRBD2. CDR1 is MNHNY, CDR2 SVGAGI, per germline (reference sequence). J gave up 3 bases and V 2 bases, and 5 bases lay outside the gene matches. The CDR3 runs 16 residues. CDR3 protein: CASSYGLAGLYNEQFF. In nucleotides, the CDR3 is TGTGCCAGCAGTTACGGCCTAGCGGGGCTCTACAATGAGCAGTTCTTC.

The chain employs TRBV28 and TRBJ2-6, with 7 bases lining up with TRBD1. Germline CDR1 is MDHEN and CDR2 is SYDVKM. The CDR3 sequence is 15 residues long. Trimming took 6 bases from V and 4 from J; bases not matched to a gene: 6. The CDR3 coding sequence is TGTGCCAGCAGAACGACAGGGTCCGGGGCCAACGTCCTGACTTTC. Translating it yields CASRTTGSGANVLTF. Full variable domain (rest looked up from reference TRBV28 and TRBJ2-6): DVKVTQSSRYLVKRTGEKVFLECVQDMDHENMFWYRQDPGLGLRLIYFSYDVKMKEKGDIPEGYSVSREKKERFSLILESASTNQTSMYLCASRTTGSGANVLTFGAGSRLTVL.

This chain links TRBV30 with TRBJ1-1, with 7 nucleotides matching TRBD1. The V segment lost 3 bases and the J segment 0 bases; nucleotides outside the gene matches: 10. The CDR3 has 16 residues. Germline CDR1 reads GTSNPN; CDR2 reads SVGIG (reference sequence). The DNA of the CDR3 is TGTGCCTGGAGCGAACCCGGACAGGTCATGAACACTGAAGCTTTCTTT. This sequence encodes CAWSEPGQVMNTEAFF.

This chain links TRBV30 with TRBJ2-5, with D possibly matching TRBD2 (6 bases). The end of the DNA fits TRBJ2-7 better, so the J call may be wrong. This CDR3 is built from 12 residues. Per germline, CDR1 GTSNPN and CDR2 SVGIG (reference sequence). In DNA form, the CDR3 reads TGTGCCTGGGGGAGGAGCTCCTACGAGCAGTACTTC. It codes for CAWGRSSYEQYF.

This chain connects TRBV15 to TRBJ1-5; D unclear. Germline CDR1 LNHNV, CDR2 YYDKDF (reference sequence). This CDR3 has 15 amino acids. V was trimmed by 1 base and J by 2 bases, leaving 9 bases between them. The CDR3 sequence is CATSRGVGRNQPQHF. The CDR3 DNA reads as TGTGCCACCAGCAGAGGGGTGGGCCGCAATCAGCCCCAGCATTTT.

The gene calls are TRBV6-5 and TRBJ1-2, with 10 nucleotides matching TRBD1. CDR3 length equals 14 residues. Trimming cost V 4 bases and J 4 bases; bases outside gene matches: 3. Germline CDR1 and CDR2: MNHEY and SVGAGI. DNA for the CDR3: TGTGCCAGCAGTTTTCGGACAGGGGGCTATGGCTACACCTTC. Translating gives CASSFRTGGYGYTF.

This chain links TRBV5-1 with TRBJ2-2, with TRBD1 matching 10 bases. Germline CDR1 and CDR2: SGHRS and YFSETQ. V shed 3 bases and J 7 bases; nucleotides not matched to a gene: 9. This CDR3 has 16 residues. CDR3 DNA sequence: TGCGCCAGCAGCTACGAAGGGGACAGGGGTCACGGGGAGCTGTTTTTT. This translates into CASSYEGDRGHGELFF.

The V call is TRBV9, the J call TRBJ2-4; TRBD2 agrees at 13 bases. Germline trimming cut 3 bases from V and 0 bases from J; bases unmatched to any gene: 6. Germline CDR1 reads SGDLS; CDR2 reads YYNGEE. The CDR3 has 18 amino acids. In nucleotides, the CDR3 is TGTGCCAGCAGCGAGGGACTAGCGGGAATCGTAGCCAAAAACATTCAGTACTTC. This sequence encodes CASSEGLAGIVAKNIQYF.

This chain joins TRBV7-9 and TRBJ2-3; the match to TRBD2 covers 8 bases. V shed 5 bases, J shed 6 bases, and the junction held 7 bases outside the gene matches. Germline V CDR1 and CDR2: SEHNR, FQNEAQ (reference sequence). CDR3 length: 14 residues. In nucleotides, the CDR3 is TGTGCCAGCAGCATCACTAGCGGCGACGATACGCAGTATTTT. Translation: CASSITSGDDTQYF.